This is a list of T cell receptor beta chains from one sample in a study of blood T cell repertoires in COVID-19. The repertoire was sequenced with immunoSEQ multiplex PCR; TCRdb's copy has only in-frame clones and lacks some. The table lists fewer than 50,000 clones, roughly 85% of them singletons. The material sequenced was peripheral blood. All receptors come from a man aged 65-85 years with acute or convalescent COVID-19. Both conserved end residues are part of each CDR3. The order of the fields is V gene, J gene, D gene, clone size, CDR3 protein, CDR3 DNA. D genes are given only for firm matches. Expanded clones are given a class, and other clones once, few, many or no size at all.

TRBV5-1	TRBJ1-5	-	once	CASSPEGTLNQPQHF	TGCGCCAGCAGCCCGGAAGGGACACTCAATCAGCCCCAGCATTTT
TRBV18	TRBJ2-3	TRBD2	once	CASSPQSLAGITSTDTQYF	TGTGCCAGCTCACCACAAAGCTTAGCGGGGATCACTAGCACAGATACGCAGTATTTT
TRBV7-3	TRBJ1-1	TRBD1	-	CASRRPGGNTEAFF	TGTGCCAGCAGGCGACCAGGGGGAAACACTGAAGCTTTCTTT
TRBV9	TRBJ1-2	-	-	CASSSGVDVTNYGYTF	TGTGCCAGCAGCTCGGGGGTCGACGTAACTAACTATGGCTACACCTTC
TRBV4-1	TRBJ1-4	TRBD1	-	CASRTPGTVFEKLFF	TGCGCCAGCAGGACCCCCGGGACAGTCTTTGAAAAACTGTTTTTT
TRBV10-3	TRBJ2-5	TRBD2	-	CAISELADRGAQYF	TGTGCCATCAGTGAGTTGGCGGACCGGGGGGCCCAGTACTTC
TRBV28	TRBJ1-2	TRBD1	-	CASSPTGDGYTF	TGTGCCAGCAGCCCGACAGGGGATGGCTACACCTTC
TRBV4-2	TRBJ2-1	TRBD2	few	CASSQVTGGRAVGQFF	TGTGCCAGCAGCCAAGTGACTGGCGGGAGGGCCGTGGGGCAGTTCTTC
TRBV5-1	TRBJ2-7	TRBD2	-	CARAGGGGVYEQYF	TGCGCCCGCGCGGGGGGCGGGGGGGTCTACGAGCAGTACTTC
TRBV2	TRBJ1-5	TRBD1	few	CASSPGQGPNQPQHF	TGTGCCAGCAGTCCGGGACAGGGGCCCAATCAGCCCCAGCATTTT
TRBV5-1	TRBJ2-1	TRBD2	once	CASSLEGGSSYNEQFF	TGCGCCAGCAGCTTGGAAGGCGGGAGCTCCTACAATGAGCAGTTCTTC